Below, 22 T cell receptor beta chains from the same sample are listed, as sequenced in a study of cytomegalovirus exposure and HLA in healthy donors. The PCR contained 60 Vbeta and 13 Jbeta primers. Data came from immunoSEQ multiplex PCR; TCRdb stores just in-frame clones and leaves some out. The table records some 200,000 clones, 65% to 90% of them present only once. The source material was PBMCs. These TCRs come from a girl between 10 and 17 years old in good health and CMV-seronegative.

J is TRBJ1-2 and V is TRBV15; D is perhaps TRBD1 (6 bases). This CDR3 has 15 amino acids. Germline CDR1 is LNHNV and CDR2 is YYDKDF (reference sequence). V was trimmed by 0 bases and J by 5 bases, leaving 13 bases between them. CDR3 nucleotide sequence: TGTGCCACCAGCAGAGATTCGACAGGACTTTATGGCTACACCTTC. Translation: CATSRDSTGLYGYTF.

The chain has TRBV2 and TRBJ2-3; possibly TRBD1 for D (6 bases). V was clipped by 0 bases and J by 8 bases, with 15 bases between them. Germline CDR1 reads SNHLY; CDR2 reads FYNNEI. The CDR3 length is 15 residues. This chain's CDR3 is CASSEALASRGTQYF. The CDR3 nucleotides are TGTGCCAGCAGTGAAGCGCTAGCTAGCAGGGGTACGCAGTATTTT.

The J gene is TRBJ1-4, the V gene TRBV28; 10 bases match TRBD1. Germline CDR1 and CDR2: MDHEN and SYDVKM. With V trimmed by 3 bases and J by 3 bases, 7 bases remained unmatched. The CDR3 contains 17 residues. The chain's CDR3 is CASSFWTGGVPNEKLFF. DNA for the CDR3: TGTGCCAGCAGTTTCTGGACAGGGGGGGTACCTAATGAAAAACTGTTTTTT.

V gene TRBV28 combines with J gene TRBJ2-1; D might be TRBD1 (5 bases). Germline CDR1 reads MDHEN; CDR2 reads SYDVKM. The ends were cut back, 7 bases at V and 1 base at J, with 14 bases in the middle. There are 15 residues in the CDR3. The CDR3 here is CASTFRGISYNEQFF. The CDR3, as DNA: TGTGCCAGCACCTTTAGGGGTATATCCTACAATGAGCAGTTCTTC.

This clone was seen a few times. The chain is built from TRBV5-4 and TRBJ1-1, with 11 bases identical to TRBD1. This CDR3 contains 16 residues. The V gene's germline CDR1 is SGHNT and CDR2 YYREEE (reference sequence). Trimming cost V 2 bases and J 3 bases; bases outside gene matches: 6. The CDR3 DNA reads TGTGCCAGCAGCTTCGGACAGGGGGCCAGGGACACTGAAGCTTTCTTT. This encodes CASSFGQGARDTEAFF.

The chain couples TRBV5-4 to TRBJ2-3, with 7 bases matching TRBD2. The CDR3 contains 15 residues. Germline trimming cut 4 bases from V and 4 bases from J; bases unmatched to any gene: 9. The germline CDR1 and CDR2 sequences are SGHNT and YYREEE (reference sequence). The chain's CDR3 is CASSADTGRPDTQYF. As DNA, the CDR3 is TGTGCCAGCAGCGCAGACACCGGGAGGCCAGATACGCAGTATTTT.

The chain uses TRBV19 and TRBJ1-2, with D unresolved. The CDR3 is 14 residues long. The V end lost 5 bases, the J end lost 9 bases, and 19 bases lay between the germline ends. Per the germline V gene, CDR1 is LNHDA and CDR2 is SQIVND (reference sequence). The CDR3, as DNA: TGTGCCAGTAGTCCGCTCCGTCCCCAATCTAGCTACACCTTC. Protein: CASSPLRPQSSYTF.

The gene calls are TRBV4-2 and TRBJ2-1; a possible D gene is TRBD2 (7 bases). Per the germline V gene, CDR1 is LGHNA and CDR2 is YNFKEQ. The CDR3 is 13 residues long. The germline V and J ends were trimmed by 2 bases and 15 bases, with 17 bases remaining between them. The CDR3 spells CASSQRLMRGPFF. For the CDR3, the DNA is TGTGCCAGCAGCCAACGGTTAATGCGGGGGCCGTTCTTC.

This chain uses TRBV19 with TRBJ1-5; 7 bases agree with TRBD1. CDR3 size: 13 residues. Germline V lookup: CDR1 LNHDA, CDR2 SQIVND (reference sequence). V lost 6 bases, J lost 2 bases, and 1 base stayed unmatched. CDR3: CASRGGRNQPQHF. The CDR3 DNA sequence: TGTGCCAGTAGAGGGGGCCGCAATCAGCCCCAGCATTTT.

The chain has TRBV29-1 and TRBJ2-1, with D perhaps matching TRBD2 (6 bases). The CDR3 is made up of 14 amino acids. The V end was cut by 3 bases, the J end by 4 bases, with 13 bases between. The germline CDR1 and CDR2 sequences are SQVTM and ANQGSEA. The CDR3 bases are TGCAGCGTTGAGCGTCGGGAGAGGTACAATGAGCAGTTCTTC. Protein sequence: CSVERRERYNEQFF.

The chain couples TRBV2 to TRBJ2-1, with 8 bases identical to TRBD2. CDR1 is SNHLY and CDR2 is FYNNEI in the germline V gene. V lost 7 bases to trimming and J lost 5 bases; unmatched junction nucleotides: 4. This CDR3 comprises 13 residues. CDR3 bases: TGTGCCAGCACCGGACTAGCTGACAATGAGCAGTTCTTC. This encodes CASTGLADNEQFF.

This rearrangement joins TRBV25-1 to TRBJ2-6; no firm D call. Germline V CDR1 and CDR2: MGHDK, SYGVNS. V gave up 6 bases and J gave up 1 base, with 4 bases separating them. The CDR3 has 13 amino acids. DNA of the CDR3: TGTGCCAGCAGGTATTCTGGGGCCAACGTCCTGACTTTC. It codes for CASRYSGANVLTF. Together with reference TRBV25-1 and TRBJ2-6, the CDR3 gives the full variable domain: EADIYQTPRYLVIGTGKKITLECSQTMGHDKMYWYQQDPGMELHLIHYSYGVNSTEKGDLSSESTVSRIRTEHFPLTLESARPSHTSQYLCASRYSGANVLTFGAGSRLTVL.

This CDR3 reads CASSQERADRARDRNTEAFF. The CDR3, as DNA: TGCGCCAGCAGCCAAGAACGGGCCGACAGAGCTCGCGATCGGAACACTGAAGCTTTCTTT. The chain combines TRBV4-3 with TRBJ1-1, with TRBD1 as a possible D gene (5 bases). Germline assignment: CDR1 LGHNA and CDR2 YSLEER. With 0 bases removed from V and 1 base from J, the gap between germline ends came to 24 bases. The CDR3 totals 20 residues.

This chain links TRBV6-6 with TRBJ1-2; 7 nucleotides agree with TRBD1. Germline V gene lookup returns CDR1 MNHNY and CDR2 SVGAGI (reference sequence). Trimming at V came to 6 bases and at J to 7 bases, leaving 17 bases not matched to a gene. This CDR3 is built from 16 residues. The CDR3 DNA sequence: TGTGCCAGCAGAGGACTGGACAGGTCGCAATTTGGTGGCTACACCTTC. Encoded protein: CASRGLDRSQFGGYTF.

V gene TRBV10-3 combines with J gene TRBJ2-5; TRBD2 matches at 14 bases. Germline V CDR1 and CDR2: ENHRY, SYGVKD. The CDR3 contains 16 residues. Losses at the gene ends were 4 bases for V and 2 bases for J; bases not matched to a gene: 3. The CDR3, as DNA: TGTGCCATCAGTGTGGGGACTAGCGGGGGTCAAGAGACCCAGTACTTC. Protein sequence: CAISVGTSGGQETQYF.

About this clone: The junction and the germline gene differ at one end; a read error may be behind it. The chain is built from TRBV27 and TRBJ2-1; TRBD1 aligns across 8 bases. This CDR3 region has 16 residues. Looked up from germline, CDR1 is MNHEY and CDR2 is SMNVEV (reference sequence). In DNA form, the CDR3 reads TGTGCCAGCACTTTAAACCTTGACAGGGGTTGGGGTGAGCAGTTCTTC. Protein sequence: CASTLNLDRGWGEQFF.

The rearrangement uses TRBV20-1 and TRBJ1-4; D is undetermined. Between the trimmed V and J ends, which lost 3 bases and 7 bases, there was a span of 3 bases. This CDR3 is 10 amino acids long. Germline-derived CDR1 and CDR2 are DFQATT and SNEGSKA (reference sequence). This CDR3 is CSASGEKLFF. CDR3 DNA sequence: TGCAGTGCTAGCGGTGAAAAACTGTTTTTT.

This clone was seen a few times. The chain combines TRBV5-6 with TRBJ2-3; 7 bases fit TRBD1. The CDR3 consists of 15 residues. V gave up 1 base and J gave up 4 bases; unmatched junction bases: 6. Per the germline V gene, CDR1 is SGHDT and CDR2 is YYEEEE. Written as DNA, the CDR3 is TGTGCCAGCAGCTTGATCGGGACAGCGGCAGATACGCAGTATTTT. This encodes CASSLIGTAADTQYF.

This clone was counted between two and nine times. V usage is TRBV5-6 and J usage is TRBJ2-7; 7 bases align to TRBD2. V lost 3 bases, J lost 9 bases, and 6 bases stayed unmatched. The length of the CDR3 is 12 residues. Germline CDR1 and CDR2: SGHDT and YYEEEE. The CDR3 DNA is TGTGCCAGCAGCTCGGCGGGGGACGGGCAGTACTTC. Its translation: CASSSAGDGQYF.

The V gene is TRBV7-9, the J gene TRBJ2-7, with 9 bases aligning to TRBD1. The CDR3 contains 14 residues. The trim removed 5 bases at V and 5 bases at J, leaving 7 bases unmatched. CDR1 is SEHNR, CDR2 FQNEAQ, per germline (reference sequence). CDR3 in DNA: TGTGCCAGCAGCCAGACAGGGGGAGGCCACGAGCAGTACTTC. This encodes CASSQTGGGHEQYF.

CDR3 loop: CASSAGQNKMNTEAFF. The DNA of the CDR3 is TGTGCCAGCAGCGCGGGACAGAATAAAATGAACACTGAAGCTTTCTTT. The chain joins TRBV5-4 to TRBJ1-1; 7 positions match TRBD1. Looked up from germline, CDR1 is SGHNT and CDR2 is YYREEE (reference sequence). The CDR3 covers 16 residues. J lost 0 bases, V lost 4 bases, and 9 bases had no gene match.

This chain connects TRBV7-9 to TRBJ1-1; TRBD1 aligns across 11 bases. V was clipped by 7 bases and J by 7 bases; unmatched bases: 14. Germline CDR1 is SEHNR and CDR2 is FQNEAQ (reference sequence). This CDR3 is 16 amino acids long. The CDR3 DNA reads TGTGCCAGCAATGCGCCAGGGGACAGGGGGAATTATGAAGCTTTCTTT. This translates into CASNAPGDRGNYEAFF.